One and the same sample provided the 12 T cell receptor beta chains below, sequenced in a study of blood T cell repertoires in COVID-19. Clones were read by immunoSEQ multiplex PCR, and TCRdb kept only the in-frame ones, dropping some. The sample has tens of thousands of clones, roughly 86% seen once. Sequenced: peripheral blood. All receptors derive from a human donor in a cohort sampled during active COVID-19.

A few counts support this clone. The J gene is TRBJ2-6, the V gene TRBV11-2, with 7 bases identical to TRBD2. The CDR3 extends over 17 amino acids. The germline CDR1 and CDR2 sequences are SGHAT and FQNNGV. V lost 5 bases and J lost 2; bases outside the gene matches: 9. The CDR3 nucleotides are TGTGCCAGCAGCACAACCCCCGCGGGGGCTGGGGCCAACGTCCTGACTTTC. Amino acid sequence: CASSTTPAGAGANVLTF. The full variable domain, with the rest looked up from reference TRBV11-2 and TRBJ2-6, is EAGVAQSPRYKIIEKRQSVAFWCNPISGHATLYWYQQILGQGPKLLIQFQNNGVVDDSQLPKDRFSAERLKGVDSTLKIQPAKLEDSAVYLCASSTTPAGAGANVLTFGAGSRLTVL.

The chain employs TRBV18 and TRBJ1-2; D not resolved. CDR1 is KGHSH, CDR2 LQKENI, per germline. This CDR3 region has 14 residues. V gave up 3 bases and J gave up 3 bases, with 11 bases separating them. The CDR3, as DNA: TGTGCCAGCTCACCGTCACCGGACTACTATGGCTACACCTTC. Amino acids: CASSPSPDYYGYTF.

In its sample, this clone was seen a few times. This sequence joins TRBV6-5 and TRBJ1-1; D may be TRBD1 (5 bases). Germline assignment: CDR1 MNHEY and CDR2 SVGAGI. V was trimmed by 7 bases and J by 3 bases, leaving 18 bases between them. The CDR3 runs to 15 residues. The CDR3, as DNA: TGTGCCAGCATCCCAGGGCCGAGGATGCACACTGAAGCTTTCTTT. This gives the protein CASIPGPRMHTEAFF.

The gene calls are TRBV11-2 and TRBJ1-4, with D maybe TRBD1 (5 bases). CDR1 SGHAT and CDR2 FQNNGV come from the germline V gene. This CDR3 region has 11 residues. V was trimmed by 5 bases and J by 14 bases, leaving 12 bases between them. CDR3 bases: TGTGCCAGCAGCGCCGGGGGTCAGCTGTTTTTT. Translated: CASSAGGQLFF.

The chain links TRBV7-2 to TRBJ1-2; 7 bases are a match to TRBD1. The CDR3 length is 16 residues. The V segment lost 5 bases and the J segment 4 bases; nucleotides outside the gene matches: 13. Per the germline V gene, CDR1 is SGHTA and CDR2 is FQGNSA. The CDR3 sequence is CASSPGGPGGRYGYTF. CDR3 in DNA: TGTGCCAGCAGCCCGGGGGGGCCAGGGGGACGCTATGGCTACACCTTC. Full variable domain (missing parts from reference TRBV7-2 and TRBJ1-2): GAGVSQSPSNKVTEKGKDVELRCDPISGHTALYWYRQSLGQGLEFLIYFQGNSAPDKSGLPSDRFSAERTGGSVSTLTIQRTQQEDSAVYLCASSPGGPGGRYGYTFGSGTRLTVV.

The genes are TRBV5-4 and TRBJ2-3; D remains unclear. V was pared by 2 bases and J by 0 bases, with 7 bases between. This CDR3 comprises 14 residues. Germline V gene sequence: CDR1 SGHNT, CDR2 YYREEE (reference sequence). This CDR3 is CASSLRASTDTQYF. CDR3 bases: TGTGCCAGCAGCTTACGAGCGAGCACAGATACGCAGTATTTT.

V and J are TRBV27 and TRBJ2-2; tentative D call: TRBD2 (6 bases). This CDR3 has 13 amino acids. Germline loops: CDR1 MNHEY, CDR2 SMNVEV (reference sequence). CDR3 in amino acids: CSDNSGDTGELFF. CDR3 nucleotides: TGTTCCGACAACTCGGGGGACACCGGGGAGCTGTTTTTT.

The chain recombines TRBV6-2 or TRBV6-3 with TRBJ1-1; D not resolved. The CDR3 has 15 amino acids. The germline CDR1 and CDR2 sequences are MNHEY and SVGEGT. V was shortened by 2 bases and J by 3 bases, with 13 bases between the two germline ends. The CDR3 here is CASSYGRFGDTEAFF. For the CDR3, the DNA is TGTGCCAGCAGTTACGGCCGTTTCGGGGACACTGAAGCTTTCTTT.

The gene calls are TRBV5-4 and TRBJ2-1; 8 bases map to TRBD2. The CDR3 length is 16 residues. Germline V lookup: CDR1 SGHNT, CDR2 YYREEE (reference sequence). Trimming cost V 4 bases and J 9 bases; bases outside gene matches: 15. The CDR3 nucleotides read TGTGCCAGCAGCGCCGCGCTAGCGGGTGGGCGGGTTGAGCAGTTCTTC. Translating gives CASSAALAGGRVEQFF.

The CDR3, as DNA: TGTGCCAGCAGTTACCCTAGGTACCCGGGGGGTTCACCCCTCCACTTT. Translating gives CASSYPRYPGGSPLHF. This chain uses TRBV6-5 with TRBJ1-6, with D possibly being TRBD1 (5 bases). Germline V gene lookup returns CDR1 MNHEY and CDR2 SVGAGI. The CDR3 has 16 amino acids. V dropped 2 bases and J dropped 9 bases, with 17 bases sitting between them.

The chain carries TRBV7-9 and TRBJ2-5; no clear D. Between the trimmed V and J ends, which lost 4 bases and 5 bases, there was a span of 8 bases. Per the germline V gene, CDR1 is SEHNR and CDR2 is FQNEAQ (reference sequence). The CDR3 is 12 amino acids. The CDR3 bases are TGTGCCAGCAGCTCTGGCTCGGAGACCCAGTACTTC. It is translated as CASSSGSETQYF.

J is TRBJ1-1 and V is TRBV7-9; 8 nucleotides align to TRBD1. V lost 5 bases to trimming and J lost 5 bases; unmatched junction nucleotides: 16. Germline lookup yields CDR1 SEHNR and CDR2 FQNEAQ (reference sequence). The CDR3 is 17 residues long. CDR3 sequence: CASSPGGTGGPTTEAFF. CDR3 bases: TGTGCCAGCAGCCCCGGGGGGACAGGAGGGCCGACGACTGAAGCTTTCTTT.